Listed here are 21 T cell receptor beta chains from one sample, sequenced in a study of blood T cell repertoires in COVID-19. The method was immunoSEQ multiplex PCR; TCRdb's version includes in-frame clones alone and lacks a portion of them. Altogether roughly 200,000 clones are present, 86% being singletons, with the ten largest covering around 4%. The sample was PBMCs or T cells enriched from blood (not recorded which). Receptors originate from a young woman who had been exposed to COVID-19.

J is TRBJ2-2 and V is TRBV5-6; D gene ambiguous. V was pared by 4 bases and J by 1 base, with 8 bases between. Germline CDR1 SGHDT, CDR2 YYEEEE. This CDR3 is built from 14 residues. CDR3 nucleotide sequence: TGTGCCAGCAGCCCTACTTTGAACACCGGGGAGCTGTTTTTT. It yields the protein CASSPTLNTGELFF.

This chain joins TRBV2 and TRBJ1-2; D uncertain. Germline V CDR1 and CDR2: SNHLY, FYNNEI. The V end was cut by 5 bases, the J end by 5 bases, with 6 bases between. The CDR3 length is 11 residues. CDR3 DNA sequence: TGTGCCAGCAGTCCTCAGTATGGCTACACCTTC. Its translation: CASSPQYGYTF.

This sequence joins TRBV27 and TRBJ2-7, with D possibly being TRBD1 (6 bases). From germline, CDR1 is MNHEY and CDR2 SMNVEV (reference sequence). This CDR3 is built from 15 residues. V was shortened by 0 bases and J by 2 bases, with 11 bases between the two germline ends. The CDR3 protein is CASSLSAGVTYEQYF. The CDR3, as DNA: TGTGCCAGCAGTTTATCGGCAGGGGTCACCTACGAGCAGTACTTC.

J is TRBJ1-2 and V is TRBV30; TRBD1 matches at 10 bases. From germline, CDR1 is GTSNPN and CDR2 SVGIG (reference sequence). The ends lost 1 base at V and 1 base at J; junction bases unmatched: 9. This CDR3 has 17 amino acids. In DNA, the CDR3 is TGTGCCTGGAGTGGGGGACAGGGGAAAATGGGTAACTATGGCTACACCTTC. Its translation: CAWSGGQGKMGNYGYTF.

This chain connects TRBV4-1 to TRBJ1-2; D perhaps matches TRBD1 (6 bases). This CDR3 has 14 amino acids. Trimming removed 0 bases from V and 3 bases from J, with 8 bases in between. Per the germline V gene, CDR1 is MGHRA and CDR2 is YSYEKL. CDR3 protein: CASSQESGDYGYTF. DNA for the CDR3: TGCGCCAGCAGCCAAGAGTCAGGGGACTATGGCTACACCTTC.

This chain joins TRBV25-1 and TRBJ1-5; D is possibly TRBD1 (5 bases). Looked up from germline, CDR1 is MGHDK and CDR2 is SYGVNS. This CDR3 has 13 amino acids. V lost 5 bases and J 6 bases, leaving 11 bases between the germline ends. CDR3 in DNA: TGTGCCAGCAGTATGGGGGGTCCTCAGCCCCAGCATTTT. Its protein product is CASSMGGPQPQHF.

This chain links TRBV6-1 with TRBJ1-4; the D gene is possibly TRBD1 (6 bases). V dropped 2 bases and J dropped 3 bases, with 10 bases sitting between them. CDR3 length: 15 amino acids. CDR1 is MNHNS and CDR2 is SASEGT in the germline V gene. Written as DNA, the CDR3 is TGTGCCAGCAGTGAATCCCCAGGGGCTAATGAAAAACTGTTTTTT. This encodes CASSESPGANEKLFF.

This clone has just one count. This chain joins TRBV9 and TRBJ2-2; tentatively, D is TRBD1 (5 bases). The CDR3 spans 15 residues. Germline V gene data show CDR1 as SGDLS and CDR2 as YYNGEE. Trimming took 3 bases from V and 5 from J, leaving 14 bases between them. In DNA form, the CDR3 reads TGTGCCAGCAGCGGATCTCCAGGGCCAACCGGGGAGCTGTTTTTT. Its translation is CASSGSPGPTGELFF.

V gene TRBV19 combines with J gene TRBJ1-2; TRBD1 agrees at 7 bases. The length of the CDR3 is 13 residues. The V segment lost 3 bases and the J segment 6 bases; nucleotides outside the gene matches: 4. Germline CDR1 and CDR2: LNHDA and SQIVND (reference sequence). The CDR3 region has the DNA TGTGCCAGTAGTATGGGCCAGGGGGATGGCTACACCTTC. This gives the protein CASSMGQGDGYTF.

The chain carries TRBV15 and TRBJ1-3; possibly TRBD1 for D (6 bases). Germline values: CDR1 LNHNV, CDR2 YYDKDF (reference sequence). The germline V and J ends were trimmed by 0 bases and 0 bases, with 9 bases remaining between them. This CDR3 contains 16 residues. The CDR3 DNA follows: TGTGCCACCAGCAGAGATACAGGGCTCTCTGGAAACACCATATATTTT. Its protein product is CATSRDTGLSGNTIYF.

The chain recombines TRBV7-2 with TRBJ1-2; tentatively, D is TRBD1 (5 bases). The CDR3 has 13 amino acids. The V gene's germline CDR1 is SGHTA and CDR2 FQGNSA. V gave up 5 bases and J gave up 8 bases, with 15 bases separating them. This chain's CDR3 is CASSPPGEGGYTF. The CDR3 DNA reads TGTGCCAGCAGCCCCCCGGGGGAGGGCGGCTACACCTTC.

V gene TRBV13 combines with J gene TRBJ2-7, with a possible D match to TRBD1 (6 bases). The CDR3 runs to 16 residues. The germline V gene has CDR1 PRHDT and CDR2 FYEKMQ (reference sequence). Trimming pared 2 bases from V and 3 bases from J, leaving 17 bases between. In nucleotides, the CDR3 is TGTGCCAGCAGCTTAATCTCACAGGGCGATCACTACGAGCAGTACTTC. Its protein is CASSLISQGDHYEQYF.

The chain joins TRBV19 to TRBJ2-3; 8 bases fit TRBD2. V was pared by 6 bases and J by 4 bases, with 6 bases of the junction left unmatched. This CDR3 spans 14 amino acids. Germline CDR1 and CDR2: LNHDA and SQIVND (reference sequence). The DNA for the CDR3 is TGTGCCAGTAGGGACGGGGGGGCAGCAGATACGCAGTATTTT. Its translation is CASRDGGAADTQYF.

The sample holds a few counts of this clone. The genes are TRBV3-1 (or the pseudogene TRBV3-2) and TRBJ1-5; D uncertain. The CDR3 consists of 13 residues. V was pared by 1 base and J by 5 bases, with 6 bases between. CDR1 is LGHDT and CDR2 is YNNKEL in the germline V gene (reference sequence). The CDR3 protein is CASSQGSHQPQHF. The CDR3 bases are TGTGCCAGCAGCCAAGGTTCTCATCAGCCCCAGCATTTT.

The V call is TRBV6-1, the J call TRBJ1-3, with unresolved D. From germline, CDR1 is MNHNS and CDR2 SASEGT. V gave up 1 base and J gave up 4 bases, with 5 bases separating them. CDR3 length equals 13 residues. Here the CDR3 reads CASSEVRGNTIYF. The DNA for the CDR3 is TGTGCCAGCAGTGAAGTACGGGGAAACACCATATATTTT.

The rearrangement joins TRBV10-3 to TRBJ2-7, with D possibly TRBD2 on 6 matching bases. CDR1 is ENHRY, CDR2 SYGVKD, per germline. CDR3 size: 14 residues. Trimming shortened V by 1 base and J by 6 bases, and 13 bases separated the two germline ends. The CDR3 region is CAISEWASEAEQYF. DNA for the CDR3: TGTGCCATCAGTGAGTGGGCTAGCGAGGCCGAGCAGTACTTC.

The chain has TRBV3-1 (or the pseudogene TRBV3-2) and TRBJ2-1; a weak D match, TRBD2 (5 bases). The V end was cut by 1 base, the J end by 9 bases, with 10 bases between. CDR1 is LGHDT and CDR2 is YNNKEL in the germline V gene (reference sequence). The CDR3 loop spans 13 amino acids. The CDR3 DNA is TGTGCCAGCAGCCAAGGGGCTAGCCCTGAGCAGTTCTTC. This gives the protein CASSQGASPEQFF.

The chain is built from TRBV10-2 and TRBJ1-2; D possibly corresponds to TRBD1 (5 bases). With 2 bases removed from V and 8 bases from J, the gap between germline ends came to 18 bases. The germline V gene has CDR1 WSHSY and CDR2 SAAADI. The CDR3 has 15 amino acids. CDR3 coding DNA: TGCGCCAGCAGTGAGCCCATGGGTGGGGCGCAAGGCTACACCTTC. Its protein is CASSEPMGGAQGYTF.

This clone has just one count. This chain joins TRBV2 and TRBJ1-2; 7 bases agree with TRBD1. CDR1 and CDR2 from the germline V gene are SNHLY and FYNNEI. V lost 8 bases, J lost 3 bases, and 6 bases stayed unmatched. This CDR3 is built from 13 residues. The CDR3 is CASGNRGDYGYTF. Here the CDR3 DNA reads TGTGCCAGCGGCAACAGGGGTGACTATGGCTACACCTTC.

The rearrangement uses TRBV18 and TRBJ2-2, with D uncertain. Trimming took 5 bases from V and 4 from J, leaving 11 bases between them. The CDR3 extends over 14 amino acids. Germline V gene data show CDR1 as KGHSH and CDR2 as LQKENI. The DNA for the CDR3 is TGTGCCAGCTCATCCTTCCCCTCCACCGGGGAGCTGTTTTTT. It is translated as CASSSFPSTGELFF.

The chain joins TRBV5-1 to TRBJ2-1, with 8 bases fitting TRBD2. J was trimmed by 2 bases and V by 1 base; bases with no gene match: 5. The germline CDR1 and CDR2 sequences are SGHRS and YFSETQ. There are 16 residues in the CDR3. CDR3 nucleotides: TGCGCCAGCAGCTTGTCTAGCGGGTCCACCTACAATGAGCAGTTCTTC. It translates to CASSLSSGSTYNEQFF.